Reported below is one TCR beta chain. Its antigen has not been determined. Base qualities are missing; no much larger clone stands one base away. The entry originates in a study of cytomegalovirus exposure and HLA in healthy donors (dated by TCRdb to the late 2010s). For the study in its entirety: An earlier analysis of 587 of the donors reported about 290 Gb of sequence data and 100 million to 130 million unique TCR beta sequences from around 200 million T cells. Four or five DR-DQ haplotypes were treated as single units for association and clustering because of strong linkage in the cohort. Along with the approximately 670-subject first cohort, a separate validation cohort of over a hundred different subjects was used. In a later analysis, previously published TCR beta repertoires from some 640 donors were re-analyzed and high-resolution HLA genotyping was added so that TCR occurrence patterns could be studied. In a later genetic analysis, genome-wide SNP genotypes for about 55% of the roughly 700 donors were used, and that subset was treated as a discovery cohort. An earlier analysis of 450 to 750 of the donors used high-throughput TCR beta sequencing to judge whether each TCR beta V gene segment behaved as functional or pseudogenic. Of the 300 to 400 genotyped donors, roughly 80% fell in the genetic ancestry cluster associated with self-reported Caucasian donors. Both class I and class II loci were covered by HLA typing, at four-digit resolution. The number of donors typed differed by locus, with about 620-630 for A, B, C, DRB1 and DQB1, roughly 520 for DQA1, some 570 for DPA1, and around 430 for DPB1. Donor age, sex, ethnicity and CMV serostatus were compiled alongside the repertoire data. The study was designed to test whether signatures of past pathogen exposure could be identified by cataloging public T cell receptors. An early release that covered fewer than 750 HLA-typed donors contained about 300 gigabases of sequencing data and tens of millions of unique TCR sequences. Among over 350 genotyped donors of the cohort, an average of about 240,000 unique TCR beta nucleotide sequences were sequenced per donor, around 18% of them non-productive. Using immunosequencing, the study profiled T cell repertoires from about 620 subjects and related those repertoires to cytomegalovirus serostatus. In the later analysis, no new phenotypic data were used to find candidate immune exposures; instead, reliance was placed on TCR beta sequences and their occurrence across donors. To predict cytomegalovirus infection status, the study combined high-throughput TCR immunosequencing, statistical association of individual TCRs with disease status, and machine learning. Every discovery cohort repertoire had been produced on one sequencing platform.

Library preparation used the immunoSEQ multiplex PCR assay. For the multiplex PCR, a mixture combining 60 forward primers for TCR Vbeta segments and 13 reverse primers for TCR Jbeta segments was used. The CDR3 region of rearranged TCR beta genes was amplified from genomic DNA by a multiplex PCR assay. On the Illumina HiSeq System, the amplified TCR beta libraries were sequenced as 87-base-pair reads. In the authors' own workflow: A later analysis tallied around 82 million unique TCR beta chains across the 666 repertoires, and approximately 11 million of those chains were shared by two or more donors. Raw reads were error-corrected and collapsed into unique sequences by a nearest-neighbor algorithm in which closely related sequences were merged to remove PCR and sequencing errors. Alignment of CDR3 sequences to IMGT reference sequences was used to assign V, D and J gene segments. For a sequence to be retained, a match of at least six nucleotides was required to both a V gene segment and a J gene segment. Rearrangements were called productive when the CDR3 lacked stop codons and stayed in frame with V and J; all others were non-productive. CDR3 was defined by IMGT convention, running from the second conserved V-encoded cysteine to the conserved J-encoded phenylalanine. The earlier analysis of 450 to 750 of the donors excluded any sequence lacking an unambiguous match to a single V gene segment. In an earlier analysis of roughly 500 of the donors, V segments were called functional above 56.7% productive rearrangements and were called segregating when the between-donor standard deviation exceeded 5%. A statistical classification framework was built for diagnosing cytomegalovirus status from the catalog of TCR beta chain sequences. In a later analysis, V and J genes were assigned by comparing TCR nucleotide sequences against IMGT/GENE-DB human TR gene sequences. A later analysis assigned CDR3 sequences and most-parsimonious VDJ recombination scenarios with the TCRdist pipeline. In a later analysis, each TCR beta chain was defined by its CDR3 amino acid sequence together with its V-gene family, and reads lacking a unique V-gene family were excluded. A later analysis removed 500 to 600 highly shared, low-generation-probability nucleotide sequences to deal with suspected cross-contamination and a sequencing artifact. For each public chain, a later analysis derived a clonal expansion index from normalized ranks of inferred template counts within each repertoire. In a later analysis, generation probabilities were computed with a VDJ recombination model fitted to out-of-frame rearrangements, and the resulting probabilities were checked against IGoR. A later analysis scored TCR-TCR, TCR-HLA and TCR-CMV co-occurrence with hypergeometric tests, applying a repertoire-size bias correction to TCR pairs. To estimate false discovery rates, a later analysis permuted the HLA or CMV assignments 20 times. In a later analysis, co-occurring TCRs were grouped with DBSCAN, and TCRdist sequence similarity was added when clustering was performed within HLA-allele-positive subsets. Repertoires with fewer than 30,000 or more than 120,000 public chains, plus five repertoires with anomalous nucleotide sharing, were excluded from co-occurrence clustering. Entries here come from immuneACCESS through TCRdb and include only in-frame sequences with V and J called. Some clones fail to appear in such tables; in the studies checked, an unresolved V gene covers under half of the shortfall, and the cause of the remainder is unknown. V and J calls and clone size are those listed in that table; D and trimming were worked out from the DNA. The sample table contains 150,000 to 160,000 clones; only one count was recorded for roughly 77% of them. 6% to 8.5% of the sample goes to the ten largest clones.

Overall study outcomes, separate from this receptor: Assigning TCR associations to individual alleles was difficult when HLA alleles, especially DR and DQ, strongly co-occurred. Because some donors lacked HLA typing at each locus, the association tests relied only on the typed subset. Because counts were too low, under 20 rarely observed V segments, including chromosome 9 orphons, were left out of the earlier analysis of 587 of the donors. A few of the identified cytomegalovirus-associated TCR beta chains were confirmed in vitro to be specific for cytomegalovirus antigens. Linkage disequilibrium might explain the correlated functional status among segregating V segments, but an unknown experimental factor could not be ruled out. The sequencing pipeline was judged likely to have produced a cluster of highly shared sequence variants as a technical artifact. In a later analysis, TCR association rates were found to vary across HLA loci, with the most associated TCRs seen for DRB1 alleles and the fewest for HLA-C alleles. A further reported finding was that TCR beta sequences accurately predicted the HLA-A and HLA-B alleles for most subjects in the first cohort. A later genetic analysis reported fewer N-insertions in productive TCRs among donors in an Asian-associated ancestry cluster than the roughly 670-donor mean. An earlier analysis of some 560 of the donors showed that most TCR beta V segments appeared in productive rearrangements either about 90% or about 30% of the time, which broadly matched IMGT annotations. In a later analysis, HLA-associated TCR beta chains were found to be more clonally expanded and to have lower generation probabilities than equally common non-associated chains. At a false discovery rate of 0.05, a later analysis linked fewer than 20,000 TCR beta sequences to specific HLA alleles. Most TCR sequences were seen in very few donors, while some public TCRs were found in many individuals. A total of roughly 160 TCR beta chains were listed by the study as associated with cytomegalovirus. It was suggested by the authors that the approach could potentially be generalized to other disease states and immunological phenotypes. In a later genetic analysis, a missense DCLRE1C variant was associated with V-gene and J-gene trimming of TCR beta chains, and the association was replicated in an independent cohort. Most CMV-associated TCR beta chains appeared to be HLA-restricted in a later analysis, and the HLA associations seemed to be driven largely by CMV exposure. Immune exposure information for the cohort was limited to CMV serostatus. The classifier was reported to diagnose cytomegalovirus status with high specificity and sensitivity in both the original cohort and the validation cohort. Only TCR beta chains were sequenced in this cohort, and the absence of alpha or paired-chain data limited detectable features. Several of the top co-occurrence clusters appeared to be linked to parvovirus B19, influenza, CMV and Epstein-Barr virus, according to a later analysis. Because the 87-base-pair reads could not distinguish some IMGT-functional V segments, including TRBV6-2 and TRBV6-3, those segments were excluded. Roughly uniform sequencing depth across donors was assumed in presence/absence analyses, although this assumption may not hold.

The CDR3 runs 15 residues from the cysteine to the phenylalanine. Only CDR3 DNA remains: 45 bases, in frame from the first base. At the junction V is shortened by 5 bases and J by 2 bases, with 13 bases in between. In the germline V gene, CDR1 corresponds to SGHTA and CDR2 to FQGTGA. The cohort consisted of hundreds of healthy bone marrow donors. At the time of sampling, all cohort members were nominally healthy, though unrecorded immune exposures were likely present. The donor was CMV seropositive and was included in the group of 250 to 350 seropositive cohort members. A peripheral blood sample was collected from each donor, and TCR beta sequencing was performed on peripheral blood mononuclear cells. Genomic DNA was extracted from the blood cell samples with the Qiagen DNeasy Blood Extraction Kit.

The sequencing sample was made of PBMCs. The chain uses TRBV7-3 and TRBJ2-1; no confident D gene assignment can be made. This clonotype was sampled from a man aged 30 to 45 in good health and CMV-seropositive. The nucleotide sequence reads TGTGCCAGCAGCGCCATGAGGCAAGCCTACAATGAGCAGTTCTTC. The encoded protein is CASSAMRQAYNEQFF.